The 17 T cell receptor beta chains given below trace back to one sample, sequenced in a study of CD8 T cells in ankylosing spondylitis. Notes on the study in general: In ankylosing spondylitis blood, a motif of roughly eight highly homologous TCR beta variants appeared characteristic.

Their specific antigens are unknown. TCRdb re-called the 5' RACE reads with MiXCR, one entry per CDR3 protein. The sample contains some 800,000 distinct CDR3 sequences, 10% to 15% of which appear only once. The sample comprised blood, either unsorted or a sorted T cell fraction (not recorded which). These TCRs come from a male donor with ankylosing spondylitis.

A few counts support this clonotype. The V gene is TRBV27, the J gene TRBJ1-4, with D unclear. This CDR3 contains 13 residues. The germline V gene encodes CDR1 MNHEY and CDR2 SMNVEV (reference sequence). V lost 6 bases, J lost 4 bases, and 9 bases lay in between. The CDR3 bases are TGTGCCAGCAGCCCGTTAGATAATGAAAAACTGTTTTTT. This encodes CASSPLDNEKLFF. Full variable domain (missing parts from reference TRBV27 and TRBJ1-4): EAQVTQNPRYLITVTGKKLTVTCSQNMNHEYMSWYRQDPGLGLRQIYYSMNVEVTDKGDVPEGYKVSRKEKRNFPLILESPSPNQTSLYFCASSPLDNEKLFFGSGTQLSVL.

In this sample, this clonotype turned up many times. CDR3 sequence: CSVPPGQRGYNEQFF. The CDR3 DNA is TGCAGCGTCCCCCCGGGCCAGCGGGGTTACAATGAGCAGTTCTTC. The chain combines TRBV29-1 with TRBJ2-1; 7 bases map to TRBD2. This CDR3 is built from 15 residues. The germline CDR1 and CDR2 sequences are SQVTM and ANQGSEA. J gave up 4 bases and V 6 bases, and 12 bases lay outside the gene matches.

V usage is TRBV11-2 and J usage is TRBJ1-5; D is unresolved. Germline values: CDR1 SGHAT, CDR2 FQNNGV. The V end was cut by 3 bases, the J end by 3 bases, with 9 bases between. This CDR3 spans 14 amino acids. CDR3 DNA: TGTGCCAGCAGCTTTGAAGGATTCAATCAGCCCCAGCATTTT. Protein sequence: CASSFEGFNQPQHF. Variable domain in full (rest from reference TRBV11-2 and TRBJ1-5): EAGVAQSPRYKIIEKRQSVAFWCNPISGHATLYWYQQILGQGPKLLIQFQNNGVVDDSQLPKDRFSAERLKGVDSTLKIQPAKLEDSAVYLCASSFEGFNQPQHFGDGTRLSIL.

The rearrangement joins TRBV20-1 to TRBJ2-7, with 9 positions matching TRBD2. Germline assignment: CDR1 DFQATT and CDR2 SNEGSKA (reference sequence). The CDR3 covers 13 residues. J lost 3 bases, V lost 5 bases, and 5 bases had no gene match. The CDR3: CSALSGRIYEQYF. The CDR3 DNA reads TGCAGTGCTCTTAGCGGGAGAATCTACGAGCAGTACTTC.

This clonotype was counted between two and nine times. This rearrangement joins TRBV20-1 to TRBJ2-6, with 9 bases lining up with TRBD1. Germline values: CDR1 DFQATT, CDR2 SNEGSKA (reference sequence). V lost 5 bases and J lost 1; bases outside the gene matches: 9. The CDR3 contains 17 residues. The CDR3 DNA sequence: TGCAGTGCTTCGGGGGACAGGGTTCGATCTGGGGCCAACGTCCTGACTTTC. This sequence encodes CSASGDRVRSGANVLTF.

This chain joins TRBV20-1 and TRBJ1-1, with TRBD1 identical over 7 bases. CDR1 DFQATT and CDR2 SNEGSKA come from the germline V gene (reference sequence). The CDR3 runs 15 residues. J gave up 5 bases and V 6 bases, and 15 bases lay outside the gene matches. Written as DNA, the CDR3 is TGCAGTGCCAGCCGGGACAGTGGGGTTGAGACTGAAGCTTTCTTT. It specifies CSASRDSGVETEAFF.

This clonotype was detected only a few times. This chain links TRBV24-1 with TRBJ2-2; D may be TRBD2 (5 bases). CDR3 size: 16 residues. The V end lost 5 bases, the J end lost 0 bases, and 12 bases lay between the germline ends. The germline gives CDR1 KGHDR, CDR2 SFDVKD. The DNA for the CDR3 is TGTGCCACCAGTGGGGAGACTGGAACGAACACCGGGGAGCTGTTTTTT. Amino acids: CATSGETGTNTGELFF.

This clonotype came up many times. The CDR3 loop reads CASSRGAVDYGYTF. The CDR3 region has the DNA TGTGCCAGCAGCCGGGGAGCTGTAGACTATGGCTACACCTTC. V and J are TRBV3-1 and TRBJ1-2; D gene uncertain. The ends were cut back, 4 bases at V and 3 bases at J, with 12 bases in the middle. This CDR3 is 14 amino acids long. The V gene's germline CDR1 is LGHDT and CDR2 YNNKEL (reference sequence).

The rearrangement links TRBV10-3 to TRBJ2-7; a possible D gene is TRBD2 (7 bases). The CDR3 contains 13 residues. Germline loops: CDR1 ENHRY, CDR2 SYGVKD. Trimming took 4 bases from V and 6 from J, leaving 13 bases between them. This CDR3 is CAISVEGGAEQYF. CDR3 nucleotides: TGTGCCATCAGTGTTGAGGGGGGGGCCGAGCAGTACTTC.

The genes are TRBV7-3 and TRBJ2-2, with TRBD1 as a possible D gene (6 bases). The CDR3 runs 14 residues. V lost 5 bases and J 3 bases, leaving 10 bases between the germline ends. Germline CDR1 is SGHTA and CDR2 is FQGTGA. Here the CDR3 DNA reads TGTGCCAGCAGCCGGACAGATTACACCGGGGAGCTGTTTTTT. Its translation: CASSRTDYTGELFF.

V usage is TRBV27 and J usage is TRBJ2-2; no clear D gene. Germline assignment: CDR1 MNHEY and CDR2 SMNVEV (reference sequence). The V gene lost 5 bases and the J gene lost 4 bases, with 11 bases spanning the gap. CDR3 size: 14 residues. The CDR3 DNA reads TGTGCCAGCAGTGCCTACCAGATCACCGGGGAGCTGTTTTTT. Protein product: CASSAYQITGELFF.

This clonotype was counted only a few times. V is TRBV20-1 and J is TRBJ1-1; D unresolved. The CDR3 covers 14 residues. V was trimmed by 1 base and J by 6 bases, leaving 15 bases between them. Germline values: CDR1 DFQATT, CDR2 SNEGSKA (reference sequence). The CDR3: CSARVSAVLSEAFF. CDR3 coding DNA: TGCAGTGCTAGAGTCAGTGCCGTGCTGTCTGAAGCTTTCTTT.

This clonotype has a handful of counts. This chain joins TRBV7-2 and TRBJ1-2, with a possible D match to TRBD1 (5 bases). Germline values: CDR1 SGHTA, CDR2 FQGNSA. V lost 5 bases and J lost 4, with 20 bases in between. This CDR3 is built from 16 residues. The CDR3 loop reads CASSTANGGRSYGYTF. Written as DNA, the CDR3 is TGTGCCAGCAGCACCGCCAATGGGGGAAGAAGCTATGGCTACACCTTC. Using reference TRBV7-2 and TRBJ1-2 for the parts outside the CDR3, the full variable domain is GAGVSQSPSNKVTEKGKDVELRCDPISGHTALYWYRQSLGQGLEFLIYFQGNSAPDKSGLPSDRFSAERTGGSVSTLTIQRTQQEDSAVYLCASSTANGGRSYGYTFGSGTRLTVV.

This clonotype was counted between two and nine times. V and J are TRBV20-1 and TRBJ2-1; TRBD2 aligns across 8 bases. Per the germline V gene, CDR1 is DFQATT and CDR2 is SNEGSKA (reference sequence). The ends lost 0 bases at V and 10 bases at J; junction bases unmatched: 11. The CDR3 totals 15 residues. CDR3: CSARDGGRGGGEQFF. CDR3 bases: TGCAGTGCTAGAGATGGTGGACGGGGGGGCGGAGAGCAGTTCTTC.

This clonotype was found many times. The chain has TRBV20-1 and TRBJ2-5, with D tentatively TRBD1 (5 bases). V lost 0 bases to trimming and J lost 5 bases, with 13 bases between them. The germline V gene encodes CDR1 DFQATT and CDR2 SNEGSKA (reference sequence). This CDR3 is built from 14 residues. CDR3 nucleotide sequence: TGCAGTGCTAGAGATGGGGCAGGGAAGGAGACCCAGTACTTC. Its translation: CSARDGAGKETQYF.

This clonotype was observed at least ten times. The chain combines TRBV20-1 with TRBJ1-3; D gene uncertain. The CDR3 totals 15 residues. Germline CDR1 and CDR2: DFQATT and SNEGSKA (reference sequence). The germline V and J ends were trimmed by 3 bases and 0 bases, with 12 bases remaining between them. CDR3 region: CSASDRSLSGNTIYF. CDR3 nucleotide sequence: TGCAGTGCTAGTGACCGTTCTCTCTCTGGAAACACCATATATTTT.

This clonotype has more than one count but fewer than ten. The V gene is TRBV20-1, the J gene TRBJ1-4; D remains ambiguous. This CDR3 is 14 amino acids long. Between the trimmed V and J ends, which lost 5 bases and 2 bases, there was a span of 12 bases. Per germline, CDR1 DFQATT and CDR2 SNEGSKA (reference sequence). The CDR3 loop is CSAPPDGTNEKLFF. CDR3 nucleotide sequence: TGCAGTGCTCCGCCGGACGGTACTAATGAAAAACTGTTTTTT.